Listed below are T cell receptor beta chains from one sample, sequenced in a study of cytomegalovirus exposure and HLA in healthy donors. TCRdb's table, derived via immunoSEQ multiplex PCR, lists solely in-frame clones and lacks some. The sample has 95,000 to 150,000 clones, 75% to 85% seen once. The specimen was PBMCs. These receptors were obtained from a female donor in good health and CMV-seropositive. The conserved cysteine and the conserved F or W are not part of the CDR3 here. D genes are given only for firm matches.

V | D | CDR3
TRBV29-1 | TRBD2 | SVAGRGEEAYNEQF
TRBV28 | NA | ITFRDYNSPLH
TRBV10-2 | NA | ASSPAGDGGYT
TRBV11-2 | TRBD1 | ASSSYRGRLNTEAF
TRBV4-3 | TRBD1 | ASSPFTGGDSGANVLT
TRBV7-9 | TRBD1 | ASSSPGQGGKLF
TRBV20-1 | NA | SARDEFEAF
TRBV7-7 | NA | ASSSMGGDTQY
TRBV6-6 | TRBD1 | ASSPTGTGRYNEQF
TRBV4-2 | NA | ASSTSSASWAEAF
TRBV7-2 | NA | ASSLDFSSYNEQF
TRBV19 | NA | ASSIDQAEKTQY
TRBV9 | NA | ASSVGQGNYGYT
TRBV7-2 | NA | ASLTEIGYT
TRBV5-7 | TRBD1 | ASSLSSGGPTTDTQY
TRBV28 | TRBD1 | ASRGQVESPLH
TRBV15 | TRBD2 | ATSSSGGAIEQY
TRBV30 | NA | AWISAGEQF
TRBV6-6 | NA | ARRKTSDYRSYEQY
TRBV10-3 | NA | AISESWGGTEKLF
TRBV7-8 | NA | ASSLGLVETQY
TRBV2 | TRBD2 | ASRGAYNEQF
TRBV4-2 | NA | ASSQDEGGRNEKLF
TRBV5-4 | NA | ASSLAGGTDTQY
TRBV2 | TRBD1 | ASMDRENSPLH
TRBV7-9 | NA | ASSPEEALVEAF
TRBV30 | NA | AWSQYGEDEKLF
TRBV5-4 | NA | ASSLDRFSGANVLT
TRBV4-3 | TRBD2 | ASSQTTSGGDNEQF
TRBV6-5 | TRBD1 | ASSLGQASYEQY
TRBV28 | NA | ASSLTDPSGNTIY
TRBV7-8 | TRBD1 | ASSFRTGAHQPQH
TRBV5-1 | TRBD1 | ASSLGVGTGGPQDGYT
TRBV2 | NA | ASIVLAGSPLH
TRBV7-9 | TRBD1 | ASSSDRATGELF
TRBV18 | NA | ASSPGQSTEAL
TRBV19 | NA | ASSIGTAGRAEY
TRBV7-9 | TRBD1 | ASSLATGGVRETQY
TRBV6-5 | NA | ASSLLTASYEQY
TRBV18 | TRBD1 | ASSPAMTGPEQY
TRBV27 | NA | ASSSDITPYNEQF
TRBV29-1 | TRBD1 | SVAGQDFYEQY
TRBV5-1 | TRBD2 | ASSFLAGSQETQY
TRBV5-4 | NA | ASSSRTLFGYT
TRBV27 | TRBD2 | ASSFRLAGASTDTQY
TRBV6-5 | TRBD1 | ASSYSNRGQNEQY
TRBV15 | NA | ATSPTEPKNIQY